Following are 15 T cell receptor beta chains from one sample sequenced in a study of blood T cells in healthy people across ages. With a J-beta primer mix and a sample-barcoded 5' primer, a second PCR ran about 7 to 12 cycles. TCRdb recomputed calls from the 5' RACE reads with MiXCR, one row per CDR3 protein. The data hold some 1.4 million distinct CDR3 sequences, with about 40% observed a single time. Sequenced material: blood. Source of these receptors: a woman younger than 30 in good health.

The genes are TRBV6-2 or TRBV6-3 and TRBJ1-5; D gene uncertain. The CDR3 totals 13 residues. From germline, CDR1 is MNHEY and CDR2 SVGEGT. V lost 2 bases to trimming and J lost 4 bases, with 6 bases between them. DNA of the CDR3: TGTGCCAGCAGTTACCAAGAGAATCAGCCCCAGCATTTT. Its protein is CASSYQENQPQHF.

The genes are TRBV20-1 and TRBJ2-4; TRBD2 aligns across 8 bases. The closer fit of TRBJ2-7 to the DNA end suggests the J call may be wrong. The CDR3 extends over 14 amino acids. CDR1 DFQATT and CDR2 SNEGSKA come from the germline V gene (reference sequence). The CDR3 DNA reads as TGCAGTGTGCCGCCTACGGGGGGGTACTACGAGCAGTACTTC. Its translation is CSVPPTGGYYEQYF.

V usage is TRBV12-3 or TRBV12-4 and J usage is TRBJ2-5; 7 nucleotides match TRBD2. V lost 7 bases, J lost 11 bases, and 7 bases stayed unmatched. There are 11 residues in the CDR3. CDR3 amino acids: CASNMLREQYF. For the CDR3, the DNA is TGTGCCAGCAACATGTTGCGGGAGCAGTACTTC.

The chain uses TRBV7-9 and TRBJ2-1, with D perhaps TRBD1 or TRBD2 (5 bases each). This CDR3 has 16 residues. The ends were cut back, 5 bases at V and 5 bases at J, with 19 bases in the middle. Germline-derived CDR1 and CDR2 are SEHNR and FQNEAQ (reference sequence). For the CDR3, the DNA is TGTGCCAGCAGCCCTCCCTCTGGGACGGGGAACAATGAGCAGTTCTTC. Protein product: CASSPPSGTGNNEQFF.

This chain connects TRBV20-1 to TRBJ1-5, with TRBD1 matching over 9 bases. Per the germline V gene, CDR1 is DFQATT and CDR2 is SNEGSKA (reference sequence). V lost 2 bases to trimming and J lost 3 bases; unmatched junction nucleotides: 8. This CDR3 is built from 16 residues. The CDR3 loop reads CSARTPGQGTNQPQHF. CDR3 DNA sequence: TGCAGTGCTAGAACACCGGGACAGGGCACCAATCAGCCCCAGCATTTT.

Regarding this clonotype: At one boundary the junction diverges from the germline segment, which might be a read error. The chain employs TRBV12-3 or TRBV12-4 and TRBJ1-5, with D uncertain. The CDR3 runs to 14 residues. For the CDR3, the DNA is TGTGCCGGCAGCCATGACTGGTTCAATCAGCCCCAGCATTTT. It translates to CAGSHDWFNQPQHF.

The chain combines TRBV10-3 with TRBJ2-5; D is perhaps TRBD2 (6 bases). Germline values: CDR1 ENHRY, CDR2 SYGVKD. CDR3 length equals 15 residues. Trimming took off 2 bases at V and 2 bases at J, with 12 bases between the two ends. CDR3 region: CAISETSNPQETQYF. The CDR3, as DNA: TGTGCCATCAGTGAGACTAGCAACCCGCAAGAGACCCAGTACTTC.

On this clonotype itself: One end of the junction does not line up with germline, which may come from a read error. The chain links TRBV24-1 to TRBJ2-7, with D maybe TRBD2 (5 bases). The length of the CDR3 is 12 residues. CDR1 is KGHDR and CDR2 is SFDVKD in the germline V gene. The DNA of the CDR3 is TGCTCACACGGGGATTTGTCCTACGAGCAGTACTTC. It codes for CSHGDLSYEQYF.

The table lists this clonotype with a few counts. The chain joins TRBV20-1 to TRBJ1-2; D gene unclear. CDR3 length: 10 residues. Deletions cut 6 bases from V and 8 bases from J, with 10 bases between. CDR1 is DFQATT, CDR2 SNEGSKA, per germline (reference sequence). The DNA for the CDR3 is TGCAGTGCGGGAGGAAGCGGCTACACCTTC. As protein: CSAGGSGYTF.

This clonotype was counted ten times or more. The chain couples TRBV7-2 to TRBJ2-3, with D unresolved. This CDR3 spans 12 amino acids. Trimming removed 5 bases at V and 4 bases at J, with 7 bases between. The germline CDR1 and CDR2 sequences are SGHTA and FQGNSA. The CDR3 DNA sequence: TGTGCCAGCAGCCAAGCTCCAGATACGCAGTATTTT. It yields the protein CASSQAPDTQYF.

The chain employs TRBV29-1 and TRBJ1-2; no definite D call. The CDR3 extends over 12 amino acids. Germline values: CDR1 SQVTM, CDR2 ANQGSEA. V gave up 3 bases and J gave up 7 bases, with 12 bases separating them. DNA for the CDR3: TGCAGCGTTGATTCAGTAGGATGTGGCTACACCTTC. The encoded protein is CSVDSVGCGYTF.

This clonotype was seen only a few times. V and J are TRBV6-5 and TRBJ2-7, with a tentative D call TRBD2 (5 bases). The CDR3 covers 14 residues. Germline V lookup: CDR1 MNHEY, CDR2 SVGAGI. The V end was cut by 2 bases, the J end by 6 bases, with 14 bases between. CDR3: CASSYGMRVGEQYF. CDR3 nucleotide sequence: TGTGCCAGCAGTTACGGTATGCGGGTTGGCGAGCAGTACTTC.

The genes are TRBV5-1 and TRBJ2-7; 11 nucleotides line up with TRBD2. This CDR3 comprises 17 residues. Germline CDR1 is SGHRS and CDR2 is YFSETQ. The V and J ends lost 5 bases and 0 bases, in that order; junction bases with no gene match: 10. The CDR3 here is CASSLASGGTSSYEQYF. As DNA, the CDR3 is TGCGCCAGCAGTCTGGCTAGCGGGGGGACGAGCTCCTACGAGCAGTACTTC.

V is TRBV5-1 and J is TRBJ2-2; 7 bases map to TRBD2. This CDR3 is 15 amino acids long. The germline V gene has CDR1 SGHRS and CDR2 YFSETQ. The ends lost 4 bases at V and 1 base at J; junction bases unmatched: 4. The DNA of the CDR3 is TGCGCCAGCAGCATATCTAGCGGGAACACCGGGGAGCTGTTTTTT. Protein: CASSISSGNTGELFF.

This CDR3 reads CASSAKPNWDREYF. The CDR3 coding sequence is TGCGCCAGCAGCGCCAAACCTAATTGGGACAGGGAGTACTTC. V usage is TRBV5-1 and J usage is TRBJ2-7, with 9 bases identical to TRBD1. Germline CDR1 and CDR2: SGHRS and YFSETQ. Trimming took 4 bases from V and 11 from J; bases not matched to a gene: 13. The CDR3 runs to 14 residues.